These T cell receptor beta chains were read from a single sample in a study of T cells after yellow fever vaccination. TCRdb independently ran MiXCR on the 5' RACE reads; one entry per CDR3 protein. The data hold roughly 300,000 distinct CDR3 sequences, with 7% to 9% observed a single time. The specimen was PBMCs, collected about 41 days after the first yellow fever vaccination. The receptors originated from a man aged 18 to 30 who received the YFV17D yellow fever vaccine. Each CDR3 is given with its conserved first and last residue. A D gene is named only where the DNA matches it firmly. Clone size is not always given. Where it is, it says once, few, many or a class for expanded clones.

clone_size	j_call	d_call	v_call	cdr3_aa	cdr3_nt
few	TRBJ2-2	NA	TRBV6-5	CASSYLVKRELFF	TGTGCCAGCAGTTACTTGGTCAAAAGGGAGCTGTTTTTT
few	TRBJ1-4	NA	TRBV4-3	CASSQESRGELSEKLFF	TGCGCCAGCAGCCAAGAGTCACGGGGGGAGTTGTCGGAAAAACTGTTTTTT
few	TRBJ1-2	NA	TRBV30	CAWREPDYGYTF	TGTGCCTGGAGGGAACCGGACTATGGCTACACCTTC
few	TRBJ2-7	TRBD2	TRBV7-2	CASSSQTSGGLTYEQYF	TGTGCCAGCAGCTCCCAGACTAGCGGGGGACTTACCTACGAGCAGTACTTC
NA	TRBJ2-1	TRBD1	TRBV7-9	CASSPRQGENNEQFF	TGTGCCAGCAGCCCACGACAGGGAGAGAACAATGAGCAGTTCTTC
few	TRBJ2-1	NA	TRBV7-3	CATSLGLGGSYNEQFF	TGTGCCACTTCGCTAGGACTAGGGGGATCCTACAATGAGCAGTTCTTC
many	TRBJ2-2	NA	TRBV28	CASGGQPGELFF	TGTGCCAGCGGAGGACAGCCCGGGGAGCTGTTTTTT
many	TRBJ2-1	NA	TRBV12-3/TRBV12-4	CAAPVGNEQFF	TGTGCCGCGCCCGTAGGAAATGAGCAGTTCTTC
few	TRBJ2-5	TRBD2	TRBV12-3/TRBV12-4	CASILGLAGVRETQYF	TGTGCCAGCATCTTGGGGCTAGCGGGGGTTCGAGAGACCCAGTACTTC
NA	TRBJ2-3	TRBD2	TRBV19	CASSPLATSTDTQYF	TGTGCCAGTAGCCCACTAGCGACTAGCACAGATACGCAGTATTTT
few	TRBJ2-1	NA	TRBV28	CATRTSSYNEQFF	TGTGCCACCAGGACCAGCTCCTACAATGAGCAGTTCTTC